The clone carrying this TCR beta chain was seen only once. This specimen comes from a study of blood T cells in healthy people across ages. A second PCR of 7 to 11 cycles used a sample-barcoded 5' primer and a J-beta primer mix. Each CDR3 protein gets one entry after TCRdb re-called the 5' RACE reads with MiXCR. The repertoire consists of 1,500,000 or so distinct CDR3 sequences, with 35% to 45% occurring once and the leading ten covering approximately 4.1%. Sequencing was carried out using blood. The clonotype was recovered from a woman between 18 and 30 years old in good health.

The CDR3 is CASSYSGQAPNYGYTF. The DNA of the CDR3 is TGTGCCAGCAGTTATTCAGGACAGGCACCTAACTATGGCTACACCTTC. The rearrangement uses TRBV6-5 and TRBJ1-2; 7 bases match TRBD1. J gave up 0 bases and V 3 bases, and 7 bases lay outside the gene matches. CDR1 is MNHEY, CDR2 SVGAGI, per germline. The CDR3 runs 16 residues.